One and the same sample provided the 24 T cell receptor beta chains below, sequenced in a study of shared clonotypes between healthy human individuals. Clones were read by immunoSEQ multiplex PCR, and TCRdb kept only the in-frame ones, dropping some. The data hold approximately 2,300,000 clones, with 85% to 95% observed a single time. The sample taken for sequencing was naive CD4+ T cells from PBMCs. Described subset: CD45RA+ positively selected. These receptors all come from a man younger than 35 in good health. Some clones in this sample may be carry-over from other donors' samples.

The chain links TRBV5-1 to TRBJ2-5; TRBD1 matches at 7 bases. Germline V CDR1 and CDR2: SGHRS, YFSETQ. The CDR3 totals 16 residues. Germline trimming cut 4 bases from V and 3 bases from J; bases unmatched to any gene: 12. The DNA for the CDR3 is TGCGCCAGCAGCGTGTCGGGACAGCCTGAGAAAGAGACCCAGTACTTC. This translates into CASSVSGQPEKETQYF. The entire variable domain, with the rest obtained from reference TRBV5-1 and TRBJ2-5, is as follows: KAGVTQTPRYLIKTRGQQVTLSCSPISGHRSVSWYQQTPGQGLQFLFEYFSETQRNKGNFPGRFSGRQFSNSRSEMNVSTLELGDSALYLCASSVSGQPEKETQYFGPGTRLLVL.

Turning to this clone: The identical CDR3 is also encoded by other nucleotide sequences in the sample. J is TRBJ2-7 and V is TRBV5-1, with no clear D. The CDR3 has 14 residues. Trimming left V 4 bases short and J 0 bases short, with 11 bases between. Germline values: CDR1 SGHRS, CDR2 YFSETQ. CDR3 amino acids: CASSPWTDSYEQYF. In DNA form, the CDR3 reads TGCGCCAGCAGCCCGTGGACGGACTCCTACGAGCAGTACTTC. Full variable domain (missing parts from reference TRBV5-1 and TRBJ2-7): KAGVTQTPRYLIKTRGQQVTLSCSPISGHRSVSWYQQTPGQGLQFLFEYFSETQRNKGNFPGRFSGRQFSNSRSEMNVSTLELGDSALYLCASSPWTDSYEQYFGPGTRLTVT.

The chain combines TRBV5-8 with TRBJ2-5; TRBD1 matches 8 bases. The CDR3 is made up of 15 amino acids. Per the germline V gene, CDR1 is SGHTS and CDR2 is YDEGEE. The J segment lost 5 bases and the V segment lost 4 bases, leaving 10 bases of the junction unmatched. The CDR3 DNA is TGTGCCAGCAGCCGTCGGGACAGGCCTCTGGAGACCCAGTACTTC. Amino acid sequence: CASSRRDRPLETQYF.

The CDR3 protein is CASNGGVEQYF. The CDR3, as DNA: TGTGCCAGCAATGGGGGAGTTGAGCAGTACTTC. This chain links TRBV28 with TRBJ2-7, with D possibly called TRBD1 or TRBD2 (5 bases each). CDR1 and CDR2 from the germline V gene are MDHEN and SYDVKM. V dropped 7 bases and J dropped 7 bases, with 11 bases sitting between them. This CDR3 comprises 11 residues. The full variable domain, with the rest looked up from reference TRBV28 and TRBJ2-7, is DVKVTQSSRYLVKRTGEKVFLECVQDMDHENMFWYRQDPGLGLRLIYFSYDVKMKEKGDIPEGYSVSREKKERFSLILESASTNQTSMYLCASNGGVEQYFGPGTRLTVT.

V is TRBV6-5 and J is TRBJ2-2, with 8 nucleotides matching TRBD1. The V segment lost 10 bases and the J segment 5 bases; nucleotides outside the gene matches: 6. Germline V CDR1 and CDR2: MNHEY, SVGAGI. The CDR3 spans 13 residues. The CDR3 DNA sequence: TGTGCCACCGGACAGGGCTGGACCGGGGAGCTGTTTTTT. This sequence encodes CATGQGWTGELFF.

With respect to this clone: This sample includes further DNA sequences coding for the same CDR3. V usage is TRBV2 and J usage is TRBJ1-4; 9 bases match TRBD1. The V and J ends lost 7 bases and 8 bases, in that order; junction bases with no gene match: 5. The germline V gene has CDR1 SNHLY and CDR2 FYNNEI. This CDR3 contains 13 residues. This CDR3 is CASTRDRDEKLFF. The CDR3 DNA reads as TGTGCCAGCACCCGGGACAGGGACGAAAAACTGTTTTTT.

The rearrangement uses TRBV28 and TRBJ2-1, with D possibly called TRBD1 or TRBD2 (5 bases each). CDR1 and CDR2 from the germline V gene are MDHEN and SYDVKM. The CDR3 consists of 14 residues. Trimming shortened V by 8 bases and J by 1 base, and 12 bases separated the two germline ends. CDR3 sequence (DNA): TGTGCCAGCTTCAACGGGGCATCCTACAATGAGCAGTTCTTC. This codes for CASFNGASYNEQFF.

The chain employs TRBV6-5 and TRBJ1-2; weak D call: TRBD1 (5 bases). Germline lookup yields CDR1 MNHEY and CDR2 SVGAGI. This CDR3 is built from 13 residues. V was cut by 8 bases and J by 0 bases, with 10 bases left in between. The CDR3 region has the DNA TGTGCCAGCGGGGACGGAGCTAACTATGGCTACACCTTC. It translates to CASGDGANYGYTF.

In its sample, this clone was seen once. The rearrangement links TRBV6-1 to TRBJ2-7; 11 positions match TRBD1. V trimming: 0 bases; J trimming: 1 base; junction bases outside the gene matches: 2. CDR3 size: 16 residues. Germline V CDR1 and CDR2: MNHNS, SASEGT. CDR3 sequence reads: CASSEAGTGGSYEQYF. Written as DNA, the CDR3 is TGTGCCAGCAGTGAAGCGGGGACAGGGGGATCCTACGAGCAGTACTTC.

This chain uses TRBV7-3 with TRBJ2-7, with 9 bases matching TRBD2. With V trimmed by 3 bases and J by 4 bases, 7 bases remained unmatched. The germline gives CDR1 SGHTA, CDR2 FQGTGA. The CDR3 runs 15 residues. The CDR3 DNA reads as TGTGCCAGCAGCTTCGGGCTAGCGGGACAATACGAGCAGTACTTC. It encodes CASSFGLAGQYEQYF.

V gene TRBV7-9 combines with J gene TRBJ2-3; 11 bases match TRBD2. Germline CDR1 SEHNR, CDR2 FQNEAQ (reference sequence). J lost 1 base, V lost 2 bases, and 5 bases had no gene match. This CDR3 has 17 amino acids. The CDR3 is CASSLPGLAGRTDTQYF. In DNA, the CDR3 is TGTGCCAGCAGCTTACCCGGACTAGCGGGCCGCACAGATACGCAGTATTTT.

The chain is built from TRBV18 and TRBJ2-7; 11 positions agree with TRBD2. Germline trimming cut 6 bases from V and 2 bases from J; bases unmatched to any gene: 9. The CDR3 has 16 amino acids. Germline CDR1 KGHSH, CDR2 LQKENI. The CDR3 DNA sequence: TGTGCCAGCTCTCGGGGGACTAGCGGTACTCCCTACGAGCAGTACTTC. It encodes CASSRGTSGTPYEQYF.

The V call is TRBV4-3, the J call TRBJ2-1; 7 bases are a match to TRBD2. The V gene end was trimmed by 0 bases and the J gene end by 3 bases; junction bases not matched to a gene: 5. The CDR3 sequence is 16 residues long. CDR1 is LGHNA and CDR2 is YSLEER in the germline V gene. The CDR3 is CASSQDAAGDYNEQFF. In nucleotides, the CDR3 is TGCGCCAGCAGCCAAGATGCGGCGGGAGACTACAATGAGCAGTTCTTC.

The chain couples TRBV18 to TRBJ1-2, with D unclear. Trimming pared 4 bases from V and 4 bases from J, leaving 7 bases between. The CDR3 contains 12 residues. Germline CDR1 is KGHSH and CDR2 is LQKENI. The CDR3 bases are TGTGCCAGCTCACTGGAAGTCTATGGCTACACCTTC. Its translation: CASSLEVYGYTF.

The CDR3 sequence: CASSDGYNQPQHF. The CDR3 DNA reads TGTGCCAGCAGCGACGGATACAATCAGCCCCAGCATTTT. The V call is TRBV28, the J call TRBJ1-5; D is ambiguous. V lost 6 bases and J 3 bases, leaving 9 bases between the germline ends. Germline V gives CDR1 MDHEN, CDR2 SYDVKM. The CDR3 is 13 residues long.

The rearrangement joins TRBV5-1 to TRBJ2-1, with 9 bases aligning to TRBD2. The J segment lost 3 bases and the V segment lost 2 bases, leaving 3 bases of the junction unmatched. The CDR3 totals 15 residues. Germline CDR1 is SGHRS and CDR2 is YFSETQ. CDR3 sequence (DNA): TGCGCCAGCAGCTTTAGCGGGAGTCTCTACAATGAGCAGTTCTTC. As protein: CASSFSGSLYNEQFF.

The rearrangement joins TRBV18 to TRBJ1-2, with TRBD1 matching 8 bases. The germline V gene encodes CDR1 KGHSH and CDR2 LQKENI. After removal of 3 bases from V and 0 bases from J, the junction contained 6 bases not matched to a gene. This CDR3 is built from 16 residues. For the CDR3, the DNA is TGTGCCAGCTCACCCATACCGGGACAGGCTAACTATGGCTACACCTTC. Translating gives CASSPIPGQANYGYTF.

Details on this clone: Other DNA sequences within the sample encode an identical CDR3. The CDR3 DNA reads as TGCGCCAGCAGCCGAGACATGAGCTACGAGCAGTACTTC. It specifies CASSRDMSYEQYF. The rearrangement joins TRBV5-1 to TRBJ2-7; D unclear. CDR3 size: 13 residues. V lost 4 bases and J 3 bases, leaving 11 bases between the germline ends. Germline CDR1 SGHRS, CDR2 YFSETQ.

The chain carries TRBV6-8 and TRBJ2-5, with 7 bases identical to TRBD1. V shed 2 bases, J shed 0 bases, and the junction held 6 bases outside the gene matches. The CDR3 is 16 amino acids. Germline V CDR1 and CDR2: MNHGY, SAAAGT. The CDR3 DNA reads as TGTGCCAGCAGTTACATCGGGACAGAGTACCAAGAGACCCAGTACTTC. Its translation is CASSYIGTEYQETQYF.

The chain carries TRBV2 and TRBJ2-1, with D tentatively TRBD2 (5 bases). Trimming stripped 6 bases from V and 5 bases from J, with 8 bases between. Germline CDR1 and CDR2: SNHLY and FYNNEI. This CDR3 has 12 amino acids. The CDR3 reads CASRERDNEQFF. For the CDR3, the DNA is TGTGCCAGCAGGGAGAGGGACAATGAGCAGTTCTTC.

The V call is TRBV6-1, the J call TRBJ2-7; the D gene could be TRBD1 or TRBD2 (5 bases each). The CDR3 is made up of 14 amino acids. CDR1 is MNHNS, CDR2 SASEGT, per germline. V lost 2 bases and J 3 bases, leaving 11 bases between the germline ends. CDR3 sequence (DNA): TGTGCCAGCAGTGAACGGCCAGGGAGCTACGAGCAGTACTTC. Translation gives CASSERPGSYEQYF.

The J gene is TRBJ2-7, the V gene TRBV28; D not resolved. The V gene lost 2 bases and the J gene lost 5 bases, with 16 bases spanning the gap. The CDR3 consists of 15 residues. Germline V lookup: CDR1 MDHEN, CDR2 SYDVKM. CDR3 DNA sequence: TGTGCCAGCAGTTTAAGCTATCTAGGCGGCCACGAGCAGTACTTC. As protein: CASSLSYLGGHEQYF.

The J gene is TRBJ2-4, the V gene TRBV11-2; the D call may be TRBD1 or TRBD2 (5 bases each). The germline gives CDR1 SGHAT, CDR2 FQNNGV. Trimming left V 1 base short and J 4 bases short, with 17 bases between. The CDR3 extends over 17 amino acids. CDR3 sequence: CASSLVFGGGEKNIQYF. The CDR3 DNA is TGTGCCAGCAGCTTAGTGTTCGGTGGGGGAGAAAAAAACATTCAGTACTTC.

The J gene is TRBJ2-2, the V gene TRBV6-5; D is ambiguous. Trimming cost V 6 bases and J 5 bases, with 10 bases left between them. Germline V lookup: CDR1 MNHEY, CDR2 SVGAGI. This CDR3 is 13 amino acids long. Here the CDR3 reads CASRPQATGELFF. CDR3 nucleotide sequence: TGTGCCAGCAGGCCCCAAGCTACCGGGGAGCTGTTTTTT.